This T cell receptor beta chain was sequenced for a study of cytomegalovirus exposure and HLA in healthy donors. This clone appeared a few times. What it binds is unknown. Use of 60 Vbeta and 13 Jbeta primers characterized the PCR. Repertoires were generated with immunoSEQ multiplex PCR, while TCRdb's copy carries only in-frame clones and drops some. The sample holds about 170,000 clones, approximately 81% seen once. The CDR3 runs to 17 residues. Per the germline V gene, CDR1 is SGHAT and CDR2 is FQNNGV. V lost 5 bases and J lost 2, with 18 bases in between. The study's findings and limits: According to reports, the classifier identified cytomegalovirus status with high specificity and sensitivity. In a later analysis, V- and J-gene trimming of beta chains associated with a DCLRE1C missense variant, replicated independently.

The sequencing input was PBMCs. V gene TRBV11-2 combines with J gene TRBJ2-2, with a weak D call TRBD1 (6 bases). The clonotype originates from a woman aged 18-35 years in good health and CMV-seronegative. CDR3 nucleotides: TGTGCCAGCAGCCTTAGAGGACAGAAAGAAAACACCGGGGAGCTGTTTTTT. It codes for CASSLRGQKENTGELFF. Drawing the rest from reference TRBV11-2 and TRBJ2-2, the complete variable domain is EAGVAQSPRYKIIEKRQSVAFWCNPISGHATLYWYQQILGQGPKLLIQFQNNGVVDDSQLPKDRFSAERLKGVDSTLKIQPAKLEDSAVYLCASSLRGQKENTGELFFGEGSRLTVL.